Listed below are T cell receptor beta chains from one sample, sequenced in a study of Graves' ophthalmopathy and Graves' hyperthyroidism. TCRdb reprocessed the multiplex PCR reads via MiXCR and lists one record per CDR3 protein. This sample carries some 350,000 distinct CDR3 sequences, 15% to 20% of them seen once, and the ten largest clones take 2.4%. The sequenced material came from peripheral blood. Source of these receptors: an adult woman with stable Graves' hyperthyroidism. Both conserved end residues are part of each CDR3. The D gene is left open where the match is weak. Clone size is stated in some rows and not others, as once, few, many or a class when expanded.

>many|TRBV27|TRBJ2-2|16|NA
CASSPFSGVETGELFF
TGTGCCAGCAGTCCCTTTTCGGGAGTAGAAACCGGGGAGCTGTTTTTT
>once|TRBV28|TRBJ2-7|19|TRBD2
CASSLRLGGLAGETYEQYF
TGTGCCAGCAGTTTACGCCTTGGCGGACTAGCGGGAGAAACCTACGAGCAGTACTTC
>many|TRBV20-1|TRBJ2-2|18|TRBD2
CSARDWTSEKTNTGELFF
TGCAGTGCTAGAGATTGGACTAGCGAAAAGACGAACACCGGGGAGCTGTTTTTT
>many|TRBV11-2|TRBJ1-1|18|NA
CASSSGPGGSWMNTEAFF
TGTGCCAGCAGCTCGGGCCCCGGGGGCTCTTGGATGAACACTGAAGCTTTCTTT
>many|TRBV19|TRBJ1-1|15|NA
CASKKAGTGNTEAFF
TGTGCCAGTAAGAAGGCGGGTACAGGGAACACTGAAGCTTTCTTT
>many|TRBV4-3|TRBJ1-1|14|NA
CASSPDTRNTEAFF
TGCGCCAGCTCACCGGACACGCGGAACACTGAAGCTTTCTTT
>many|TRBV20-1|TRBJ2-7|16|TRBD1
CSARDPEGQGRHEQYF
TGCAGTGCTAGAGATCCTGAGGGACAGGGGAGACACGAGCAGTACTTC
>NA|TRBV11-2|TRBJ2-4|16|TRBD2
CASTLTPSGGGNIQYF
TGTGCCAGCACCCTTACGCCTAGCGGGGGAGGGAACATTCAGTACTTC
>many|TRBV6-1|TRBJ2-7|14|NA
CASKVGTGNYEQYF
TGTGCCAGCAAGGTCGGGACTGGAAATTACGAGCAGTACTTC
>many|TRBV11-2|TRBJ1-2|14|NA
CASSLNLASYGYTF
TGTGCCAGCAGCTTAAATTTGGCCTCCTATGGCTACACCTTC
>many|TRBV28|TRBJ2-7|20|NA
CASSYSQARWGDLSNYEQYF
TGTGCCAGCAGTTATAGCCAGGCGAGGTGGGGGGATCTTTCCAACTACGAGCAGTACTTC
>NA|TRBV7-9|TRBJ2-7|15|TRBD2
CASSLAGGRSYEQYF
TGTGCCAGCAGCCTAGCGGGAGGGAGGTCCTACGAGCAGTACTTC
>few|TRBV4-1|TRBJ2-7|15|NA
CASSQDMGDAYEQYF
TGCGCCAGCAGCCAAGATATGGGGGACGCCTACGAGCAGTACTTC
>many|TRBV10-3|TRBJ1-1|13|NA
CAALDSRGTEAFF
TGTGCCGCCCTAGACTCAAGAGGGACTGAAGCTTTCTTT
>many|TRBV28|TRBJ2-5|14|TRBD1
CASSWGQAYETQYF
TGTGCCAGCAGTTGGGGACAGGCGTATGAGACCCAGTACTTC
>many|TRBV11-1|TRBJ2-7|16|NA
CASSYGGGGDLDEQYF
TGTGCCAGCAGCTACGGGGGCGGGGGAGATTTGGACGAGCAGTACTTC
>many|TRBV27|TRBJ2-5|19|TRBD2
CASSLRSPSGGGTQETQYF
TGTGCCAGCAGTTTACGATCTCCTAGCGGGGGAGGGACCCAAGAGACCCAGTACTTC
>many|TRBV20-1|TRBJ2-7|14|TRBD1
CSAMGQQSSYEQYF
TGCAGTGCTATGGGACAGCAATCCTCCTACGAGCAGTACTTC
>many|TRBV6-1|TRBJ1-1|11|NA
CASSHGPGAFF
TGTGCCAGCAGCCATGGACCTGGGGCTTTCTTT
>many|TRBV4-2|TRBJ2-7|13|TRBD2
CASSQDPAGQQYF
TGTGCCAGCAGCCAAGATCCAGCGGGGCAGCAGTACTTC
>many|TRBV6-1|TRBJ1-1|14|NA
CASFLTAGDTEAFF
TGTGCCAGCTTTTTAACAGCGGGTGACACTGAAGCTTTCTTT
>many|TRBV6-5|TRBJ1-5|17|TRBD1
CASIFRDRGNSNQPQHF
TGTGCCAGCATTTTTCGGGACAGGGGAAATAGCAATCAGCCCCAGCATTTT
>many|TRBV20-1|TRBJ1-2|16|TRBD1
CSARDRRRQGYYGYTF
TGCAGTGCTAGAGATCGGAGGAGACAGGGGTACTATGGCTACACCTTC
>NA|TRBV4-1|TRBJ2-7|16|TRBD2
CASSQDSRGRFYEQYF
TGCGCCAGCAGCCAAGATTCTCGCGGGAGGTTCTACGAGCAGTACTTC
>many|TRBV5-6|TRBJ1-6|15|NA
CASSLEGTVNSPLHF
TGTGCCAGCAGCTTGGAAGGGACGGTCAATTCACCCCTCCACTTT
>many|TRBV28|TRBJ2-4|12|NA
CASSGGRGIQYF
TGTGCCAGCAGCGGGGGTCGAGGCATTCAGTACTTC
>few|TRBV18|TRBJ1-6|16|NA
CASSPEGRPNNSPLHF
TGTGCCAGCTCACCCGAGGGACGTCCAAATAATTCACCCCTCCACTTT
>many|TRBV6-1|TRBJ1-3|17|NA
CASRPDGGGGGGNTIYF
TGTGCCAGCAGGCCCGATGGAGGGGGAGGGGGAGGAAACACCATATATTTT
>many|TRBV15|TRBJ2-7|15|TRBD2
CATSSGTSGIKEQYF
TGTGCCACCAGCAGCGGGACTAGCGGGATAAAGGAGCAGTACTTC
>NA|TRBV12-3/TRBV12-4|TRBJ2-7|13|NA
CASSLGHLYEQYF
TGTGCCAGCAGTTTGGGGCATCTCTACGAGCAGTACTTC
>many|TRBV7-2|TRBJ1-2|13|NA
CASSLVGTFGYTF
TGTGCCAGCAGCTTAGTGGGGACCTTTGGCTACACCTTC
>many|TRBV27|TRBJ1-6|14|TRBD1
CASSVRTGSSPLHF
TGTGCCAGCAGTGTCAGGACAGGGAGTTCACCCCTCCACTTT
>many|TRBV20-1|TRBJ1-6|17|TRBD1
CSARDTTTGTYNSPLHF
TGCAGTGCTAGAGATACCACGACAGGGACCTATAATTCACCCCTCCACTTT
>NA|TRBV20-1|TRBJ1-6|18|NA
CSARVETELISYNSPLHF
TGCAGTGCTAGAGTGGAGACAGAACTAATCTCCTATAATTCACCCCTCCACTTT
>many|TRBV27|TRBJ2-7|15|TRBD1
CASSFSLTGVYEQYF
TGTGCCAGCAGTTTCTCACTGACAGGGGTGTACGAGCAGTACTTC
>many|TRBV6-1|TRBJ2-7|14|NA
CASSDGGTTYEQYF
TGTGCCAGCAGTGATGGGGGCACCACCTACGAGCAGTACTTC
>many|TRBV12-3/TRBV12-4|TRBJ1-2|13|TRBD1
CASSNDRAGGYTF
TGTGCCAGCAGTAACGACAGGGCTGGCGGCTACACCTTC
>many|TRBV7-9|TRBJ2-5|16|TRBD2
CASSSASGRAFETQYF
TGTGCCAGCAGTTCAGCTAGCGGGAGGGCCTTTGAGACCCAGTACTTC
>many|TRBV4-2|TRBJ2-5|18|TRBD2
CASSHQVSGTSGRETQYF
TGTGCCAGCAGCCACCAAGTATCCGGGACTAGCGGGAGAGAGACCCAGTACTTC
>many|TRBV20-1|TRBJ2-5|15|NA
CSARDRVTSWETQYF
TGCAGTGCTAGAGATCGTGTGACTAGTTGGGAGACCCAGTACTTC
>many|TRBV20-1|TRBJ2-2|14|TRBD2
CSAGGSQDTGELFF
TGCAGTGCGGGAGGGAGTCAGGACACCGGGGAGCTGTTTTTT
>many|TRBV12-3/TRBV12-4|TRBJ2-2|12|NA
CASLTTTGELFF
TGTGCCAGCCTTACAACCACCGGGGAGCTGTTTTTT
>many|TRBV29-1|TRBJ1-5|14|NA
CSVALGPGNQPQHF
TGCAGCGTTGCGCTGGGCCCCGGCAATCAGCCCCAGCATTTT
>few|TRBV15|TRBJ2-1|12|NA
CATSTWGNEQFF
TGTGCCACCAGCACATGGGGAAATGAGCAGTTCTTC
>few|TRBV20-1|TRBJ1-5|14|NA
CSARDYGIYQPQHF
TGCAGTGCTAGAGACTACGGGATTTATCAGCCCCAGCATTTT
>many|TRBV6-2/TRBV6-3|TRBJ1-5|12|NA
CASTDQNQPQHF
TGTGCCAGCACCGACCAAAATCAGCCCCAGCATTTT
>NA|TRBV9|TRBJ2-7|15|TRBD2
CASSLSGGASGEQYF
TGTGCCAGCAGCCTTAGCGGGGGGGCCAGCGGCGAGCAGTACTTC
>many|TRBV6-2/TRBV6-3|TRBJ1-1|14|NA
CASSRAGGNTEAFF
TGTGCCAGCAGTCGTGCCGGGGGTAACACTGAAGCTTTCTTT
>many|TRBV30|TRBJ2-7|15|TRBD2
CAWSTGLAGVGEQYF
TGTGCCTGGAGTACTGGACTAGCGGGAGTTGGCGAGCAGTACTTC
>many|TRBV6-1|TRBJ1-1|15|NA
CASSEDGRTGTEAFF
TGTGCCAGCAGTGAAGATGGCCGAACAGGCACTGAAGCTTTCTTT